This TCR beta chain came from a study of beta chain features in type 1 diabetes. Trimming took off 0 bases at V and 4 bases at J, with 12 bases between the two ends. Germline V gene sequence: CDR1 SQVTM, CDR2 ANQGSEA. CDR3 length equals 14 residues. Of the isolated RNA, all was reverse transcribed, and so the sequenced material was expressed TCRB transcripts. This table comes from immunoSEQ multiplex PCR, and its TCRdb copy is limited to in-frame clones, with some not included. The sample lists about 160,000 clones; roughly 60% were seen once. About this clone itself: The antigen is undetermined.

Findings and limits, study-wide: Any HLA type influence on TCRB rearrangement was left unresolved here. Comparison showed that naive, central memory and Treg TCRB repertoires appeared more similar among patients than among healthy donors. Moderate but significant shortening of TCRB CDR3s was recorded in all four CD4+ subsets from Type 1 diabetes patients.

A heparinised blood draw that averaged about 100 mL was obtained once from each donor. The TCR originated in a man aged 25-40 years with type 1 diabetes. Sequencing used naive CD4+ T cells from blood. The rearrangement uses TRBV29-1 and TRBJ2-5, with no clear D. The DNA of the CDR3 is TGCAGCGTTGAAGAAACGGAATACGTAGAGACCCAGTACTTC. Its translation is CSVEETEYVETQYF.